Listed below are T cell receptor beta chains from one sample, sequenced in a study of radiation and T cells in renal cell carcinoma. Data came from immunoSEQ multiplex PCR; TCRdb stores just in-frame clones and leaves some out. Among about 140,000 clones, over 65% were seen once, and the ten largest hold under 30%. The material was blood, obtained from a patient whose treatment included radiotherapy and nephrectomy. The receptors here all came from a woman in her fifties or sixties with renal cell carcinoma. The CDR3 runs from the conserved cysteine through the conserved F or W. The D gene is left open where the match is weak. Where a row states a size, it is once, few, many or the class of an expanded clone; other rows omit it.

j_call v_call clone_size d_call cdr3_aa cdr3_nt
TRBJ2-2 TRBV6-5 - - CASSKGGGATGELFF TGTGCCAGCAGCAAAGGGGGGGGTGCCACCGGGGAGCTGTTTTTT
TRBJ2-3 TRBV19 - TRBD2 CASSILAGGTDTQYF TGTGCCAGTAGTATACTAGCGGGGGGCACAGATACGCAGTATTTT
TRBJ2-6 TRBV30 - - CAWRKDRPLLSPHSGANVLTF TGTGCCTGGCGTAAAGATAGGCCCCTTCTGTCCCCGCACTCTGGGGCCAACGTCCTGACTTTC
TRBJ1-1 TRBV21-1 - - CASSKPEGQGLAEAFF TGTGCCAGCAGCAAACCCGAAGGACAGGGGTTGGCTGAAGCTTTCTTT
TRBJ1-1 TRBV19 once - CASSISGGGGTEAFF TGTGCCAGTAGTATCTCCGGGGGGGGCGGAACTGAAGCTTTCTTT
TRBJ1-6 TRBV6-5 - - CASSQGRVSDSPLHF TGTGCCAGCAGCCAAGGCCGGGTATCGGATTCACCCCTCCACTTT
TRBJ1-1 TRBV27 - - CASRSGYTEAFF TGTGCCAGCCGATCAGGGTACACTGAAGCTTTCTTT
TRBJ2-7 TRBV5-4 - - CASSFTSSYEQYF TGTGCCAGCAGCTTCACCAGTTCTTACGAGCAGTACTTC
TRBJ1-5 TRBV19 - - CASQGTAGIYSNQPQHF TGTGCCAGCCAAGGAACCGCAGGGATCTATAGCAATCAGCCCCAGCATTTT
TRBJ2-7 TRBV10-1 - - CASSESGVGEQYF TGCGCCAGCAGTGAGTCGGGGGTGGGCGAGCAGTACTTC
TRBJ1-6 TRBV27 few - CASSFKGDPNSPLHF TGTGCCAGCAGTTTCAAGGGAGACCCTAATTCACCCCTCCACTTT
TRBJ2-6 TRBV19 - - CATAAGVSGANVLTF TGTGCCACCGCGGCAGGAGTCTCTGGGGCCAACGTCCTGACTTTC
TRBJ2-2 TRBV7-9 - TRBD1 CASNLGGSTGELFF TGTGCCAGCAACCTAGGGGGCAGCACCGGGGAGCTGTTTTTT
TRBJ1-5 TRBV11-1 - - CASSLHSNQPQHF TGTGCCAGCAGCTTACATAGCAATCAGCCCCAGCATTTT
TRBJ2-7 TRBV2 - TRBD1 CASARDRTYEQYF TGTGCCAGCGCCCGGGACAGAACCTACGAGCAGTACTTC
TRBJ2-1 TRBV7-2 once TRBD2 CASSLALADLAGYNEQFF TGTGCCAGCAGCTTAGCGCTGGCAGACCTAGCGGGCTACAATGAGCAGTTCTTC
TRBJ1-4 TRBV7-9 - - CASSLGLGAIGEKLFF TGTGCCAGCAGCTTAGGCTTGGGGGCTATTGGTGAAAAACTGTTTTTT
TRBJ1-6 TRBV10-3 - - CAISPSHGGTKNSPLHF TGTGCCATCAGTCCGAGTCACGGGGGGACTAAAAATTCACCCCTCCACTTT
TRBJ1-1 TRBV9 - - CASSVGGPMNTEAFF TGTGCCAGCAGCGTCGGCGGACCTATGAACACTGAAGCTTTCTTT
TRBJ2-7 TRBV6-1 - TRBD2 CASRESGVSSYEQYF TGTGCCAGCAGGGAAAGCGGGGTGAGCTCCTACGAGCAGTACTTC
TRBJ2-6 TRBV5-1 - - CASSLGTSSGANVLTF TGCGCCAGCAGCTTGGGGACGAGCTCTGGGGCCAACGTCCTGACTTTC